This passage covers 9 T cell receptor beta chains from one sample sequenced in a study of blood T cells in healthy people across ages. A second PCR of 7 to 11 cycles used a sample-barcoded 5' primer and a J-beta primer mix. TCRdb used MiXCR to reprocess the 5' RACE reads, holding one entry per CDR3 protein. This repertoire shows some 780,000 distinct CDR3 sequences, approximately 60% found once; its top ten account for approximately 24%. Sequencing input: blood. Receptors originate from a man between 35 and 55 years old in good health.

The chain carries TRBV28 and TRBJ2-7, with TRBD1 matching over 9 bases. The CDR3 has 14 amino acids. The V gene's germline CDR1 is MDHEN and CDR2 SYDVKM. V lost 7 bases, J lost 7 bases, and 11 bases stayed unmatched. CDR3 sequence reads: CASTGTGQLSEQYF. The CDR3 DNA is TGTGCCAGCACAGGGACAGGGCAATTGTCGGAGCAGTACTTC. The complete variable domain, with remaining parts taken from reference TRBV28 and TRBJ2-7, reads DVKVTQSSRYLVKRTGEKVFLECVQDMDHENMFWYRQDPGLGLRLIYFSYDVKMKEKGDIPEGYSVSREKKERFSLILESASTNQTSMYLCASTGTGQLSEQYFGPGTRLTVT.

V gene TRBV24-1 combines with J gene TRBJ2-3; TRBD1 agrees at 8 bases. This CDR3 has 14 amino acids. Looked up from germline, CDR1 is KGHDR and CDR2 is SFDVKD. After removal of 4 bases from V and 9 bases from J, the junction contained 8 bases not matched to a gene. The CDR3 loop reads CATSDPGQGPTQYF. CDR3 nucleotide sequence: TGTGCCACCAGTGACCCAGGACAGGGTCCCACGCAGTATTTT.

The sample holds a few counts of this clonotype. This rearrangement joins TRBV29-1 to TRBJ1-2; D remains ambiguous. CDR3 length equals 15 residues. Trimming took 3 bases from V and 4 from J, leaving 18 bases between them. Germline CDR1 reads SQVTM; CDR2 reads ANQGSEA. The chain's CDR3 is CSVDEVKHGLYGYTF. The CDR3 nucleotides are TGCAGCGTTGATGAAGTCAAGCACGGGCTCTATGGCTACACCTTC. The whole variable domain, remainder taken from reference TRBV29-1 and TRBJ1-2, is SAVISQKPSRDICQRGTSLTIQCQVDSQVTMMFWYRQQPGQSLTLIATANQGSEATYESGFVIDKFPISRPNLTFSTLTVSNMSPEDSSIYLCSVDEVKHGLYGYTFGSGTRLTVV.

The chain has TRBV6-1 and TRBJ1-2; D possibly corresponds to TRBD1 (6 bases). The length of the CDR3 is 13 residues. The germline V gene has CDR1 MNHNS and CDR2 SASEGT. V dropped 4 bases and J dropped 4 bases, with 10 bases sitting between them. CDR3 residues: CASSAGQFYGYTF. The CDR3 DNA sequence: TGTGCCAGCAGTGCTGGACAGTTCTATGGCTACACCTTC.

This chain connects TRBV5-1 to TRBJ1-2; 7 bases map to TRBD1. Germline loops: CDR1 SGHRS, CDR2 YFSETQ. Germline trimming cut 3 bases from V and 6 bases from J; bases unmatched to any gene: 8. CDR3 length: 14 amino acids. The CDR3: CASSWVTGSDGYTF. The CDR3, as DNA: TGCGCCAGCAGCTGGGTGACAGGGAGCGATGGCTACACCTTC.

The chain employs TRBV6-1 and TRBJ1-5, with D maybe TRBD1 (5 bases). The germline gives CDR1 MNHNS, CDR2 SASEGT. Deletions cut 4 bases from V and 1 base from J, with 14 bases between. This CDR3 spans 16 amino acids. The CDR3 is CASSVQGAGSNQPQHF. The CDR3 DNA reads TGTGCCAGCAGTGTACAAGGGGCTGGGAGCAATCAGCCCCAGCATTTT.

The chain joins TRBV29-1 to TRBJ2-1; 9 bases map to TRBD2. The V and J ends lost 5 bases and 7 bases, in that order; junction bases with no gene match: 15. In germline, CDR1 is SQVTM, CDR2 ANQGSEA. The CDR3 sequence is 16 residues long. This chain's CDR3 is CSVTPPAGGGSNEQFF. The CDR3 coding sequence is TGCAGCGTTACTCCCCCAGCGGGAGGAGGTTCGAATGAGCAGTTCTTC.

The chain combines TRBV14 with TRBJ1-6, with D perhaps matching TRBD1 (5 bases). The CDR3 totals 15 residues. Per germline, CDR1 SGHDN and CDR2 FVKESK. V dropped 2 bases and J dropped 8 bases, with 13 bases sitting between them. The CDR3 nucleotides read TGTGCCAGCAGCCAAATTACAGGATTCGATTCACCCCTCCACTTT. It translates to CASSQITGFDSPLHF.

The CDR3 is CASSLPGNAETQFF. The CDR3 nucleotides read TGTGCCAGCAGTTTACCAGGGAACGCAGAGACCCAGTTCTTC. The rearrangement links TRBV28 to TRBJ2-1, with D possibly matching TRBD1 (5 bases). Germline V gene data show CDR1 as MDHEN and CDR2 as SYDVKM. Deletions cut 2 bases from V and 13 bases from J, with 18 bases between. There are 14 residues in the CDR3.